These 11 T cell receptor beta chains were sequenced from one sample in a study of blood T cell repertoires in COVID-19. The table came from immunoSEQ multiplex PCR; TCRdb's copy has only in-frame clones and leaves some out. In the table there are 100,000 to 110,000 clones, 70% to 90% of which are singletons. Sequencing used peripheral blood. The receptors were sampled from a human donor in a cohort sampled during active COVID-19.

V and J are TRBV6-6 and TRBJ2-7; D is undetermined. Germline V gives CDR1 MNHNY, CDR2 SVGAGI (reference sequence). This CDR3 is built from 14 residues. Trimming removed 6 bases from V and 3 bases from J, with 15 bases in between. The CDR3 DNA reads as TGTGCCAGCAGGCCCGGGTCCAGCCACTACGAGCAGTACTTC. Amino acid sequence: CASRPGSSHYEQYF.

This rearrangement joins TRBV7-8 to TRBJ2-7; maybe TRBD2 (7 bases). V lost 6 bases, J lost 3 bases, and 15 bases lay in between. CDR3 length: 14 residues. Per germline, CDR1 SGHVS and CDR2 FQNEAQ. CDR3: CASRYGGGGYEQYF. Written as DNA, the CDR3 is TGTGCCAGCAGATACGGAGGGGGGGGCTACGAGCAGTACTTC.

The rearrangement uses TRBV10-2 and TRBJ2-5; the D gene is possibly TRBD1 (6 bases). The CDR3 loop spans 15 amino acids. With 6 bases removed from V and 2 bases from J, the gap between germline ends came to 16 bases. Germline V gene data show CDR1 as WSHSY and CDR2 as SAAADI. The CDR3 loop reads CASREIGQLQETQYF. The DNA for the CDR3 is TGCGCCAGCAGAGAGATTGGACAGCTACAAGAGACCCAGTACTTC.

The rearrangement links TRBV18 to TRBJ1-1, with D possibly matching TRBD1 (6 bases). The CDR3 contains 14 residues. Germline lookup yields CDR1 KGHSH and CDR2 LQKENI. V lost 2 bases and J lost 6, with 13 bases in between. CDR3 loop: CASSPGARGAEAFF. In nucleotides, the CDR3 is TGTGCCAGCTCACCAGGCGCCAGGGGCGCTGAAGCTTTCTTT.

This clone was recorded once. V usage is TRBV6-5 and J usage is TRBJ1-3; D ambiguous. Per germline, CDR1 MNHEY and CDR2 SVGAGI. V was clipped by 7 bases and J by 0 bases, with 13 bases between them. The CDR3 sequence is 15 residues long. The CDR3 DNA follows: TGTGCCAGCAAGGAGGGCGGAAACTCTGGAAACACCATATATTTT. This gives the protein CASKEGGNSGNTIYF.

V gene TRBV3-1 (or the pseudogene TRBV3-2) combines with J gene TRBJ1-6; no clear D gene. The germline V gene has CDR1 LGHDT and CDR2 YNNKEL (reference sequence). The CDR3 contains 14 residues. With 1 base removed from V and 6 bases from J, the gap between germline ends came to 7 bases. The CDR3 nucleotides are TGTGCCAGCAGCCAAGGGGGAGCTAATTCACCCCTCCACTTT. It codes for CASSQGGANSPLHF.

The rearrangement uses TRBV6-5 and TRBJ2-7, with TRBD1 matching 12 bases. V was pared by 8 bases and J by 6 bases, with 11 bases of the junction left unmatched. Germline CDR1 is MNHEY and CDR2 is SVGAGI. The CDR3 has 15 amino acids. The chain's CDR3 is CASSTRGQGAFEQYF. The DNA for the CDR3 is TGTGCCAGCTCCACTAGGGGACAGGGGGCGTTCGAGCAGTACTTC.

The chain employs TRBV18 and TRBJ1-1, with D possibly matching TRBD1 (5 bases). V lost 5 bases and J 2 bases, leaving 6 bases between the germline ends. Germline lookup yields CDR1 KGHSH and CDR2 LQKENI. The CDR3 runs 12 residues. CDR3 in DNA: TGTGCCAGCTCAAGGACAAACACTGAAGCTTTCTTT. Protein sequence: CASSRTNTEAFF.

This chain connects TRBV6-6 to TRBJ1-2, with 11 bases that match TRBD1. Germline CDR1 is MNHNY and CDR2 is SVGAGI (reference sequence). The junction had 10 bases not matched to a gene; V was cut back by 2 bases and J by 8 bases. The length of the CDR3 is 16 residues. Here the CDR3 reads CASSYPGGQGDQGYTF. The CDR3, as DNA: TGTGCCAGCAGTTACCCCGGGGGACAGGGGGATCAGGGCTACACCTTC.

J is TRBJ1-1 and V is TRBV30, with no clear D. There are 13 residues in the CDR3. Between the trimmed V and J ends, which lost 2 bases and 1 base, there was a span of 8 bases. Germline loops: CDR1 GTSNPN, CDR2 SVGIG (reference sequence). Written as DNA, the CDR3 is TGTGCCTGGAGTTTGTACTCGAACACTGAAGCTTTCTTT. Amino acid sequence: CAWSLYSNTEAFF. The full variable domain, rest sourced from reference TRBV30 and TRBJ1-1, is SQTIHQWPATLVQPVGSPLSLECTVEGTSNPNLYWYRQAAGRGLQLLFYSVGIGQISSEVPQNLSASRPQDRQFILSSKKLLLSDSGFYLCAWSLYSNTEAFFGQGTRLTVV.

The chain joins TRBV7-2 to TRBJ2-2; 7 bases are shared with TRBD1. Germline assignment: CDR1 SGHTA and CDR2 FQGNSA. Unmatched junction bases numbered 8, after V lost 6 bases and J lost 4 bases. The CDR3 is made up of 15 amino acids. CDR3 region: CASRSGTEITGELFF. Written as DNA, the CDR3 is TGTGCCAGCAGGTCCGGGACAGAGATCACCGGGGAGCTGTTTTTT.